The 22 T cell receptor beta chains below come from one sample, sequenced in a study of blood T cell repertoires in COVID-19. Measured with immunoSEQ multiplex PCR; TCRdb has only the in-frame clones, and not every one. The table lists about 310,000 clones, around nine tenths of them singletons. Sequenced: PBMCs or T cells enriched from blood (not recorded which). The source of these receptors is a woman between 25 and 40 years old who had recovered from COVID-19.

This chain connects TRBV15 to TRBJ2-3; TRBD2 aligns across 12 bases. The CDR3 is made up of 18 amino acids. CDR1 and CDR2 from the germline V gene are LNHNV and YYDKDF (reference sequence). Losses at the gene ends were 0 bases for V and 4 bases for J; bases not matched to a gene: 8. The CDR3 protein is CATSRDLLAGGLADTQYF. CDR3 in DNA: TGTGCCACCAGCAGAGATCTACTAGCGGGAGGTCTCGCAGATACGCAGTATTTT.

Here the CDR3 DNA reads TGTGCCAGCAGTCTTAATTCCGAGCAGTACTTC. This codes for CASSLNSEQYF. The genes are TRBV6-5 and TRBJ2-7; no clear D gene. Between the trimmed V and J ends, which lost 5 bases and 6 bases, there was a span of 8 bases. CDR3 length: 11 amino acids. CDR1 is MNHEY, CDR2 SVGAGI, per germline.

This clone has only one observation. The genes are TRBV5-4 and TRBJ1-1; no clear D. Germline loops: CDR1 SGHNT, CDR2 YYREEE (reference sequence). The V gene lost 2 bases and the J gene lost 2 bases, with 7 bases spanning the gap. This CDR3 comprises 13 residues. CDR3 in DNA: TGTGCCAGCAGCTTTACTAGTAACACTGAAGCTTTCTTT. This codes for CASSFTSNTEAFF.

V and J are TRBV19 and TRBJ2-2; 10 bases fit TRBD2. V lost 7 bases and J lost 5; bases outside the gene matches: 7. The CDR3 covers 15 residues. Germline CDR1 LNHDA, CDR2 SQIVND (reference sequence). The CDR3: CASIASGSWTGELFF. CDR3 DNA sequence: TGTGCCAGTATTGCTAGCGGGAGCTGGACCGGGGAGCTGTTTTTT.

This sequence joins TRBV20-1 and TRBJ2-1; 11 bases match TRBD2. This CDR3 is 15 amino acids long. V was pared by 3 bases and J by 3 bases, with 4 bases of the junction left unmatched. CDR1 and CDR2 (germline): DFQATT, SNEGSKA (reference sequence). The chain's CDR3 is CSASSGRGGYNEQFF. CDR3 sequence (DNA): TGCAGTGCTAGTAGCGGGAGGGGTGGCTACAATGAGCAGTTCTTC.

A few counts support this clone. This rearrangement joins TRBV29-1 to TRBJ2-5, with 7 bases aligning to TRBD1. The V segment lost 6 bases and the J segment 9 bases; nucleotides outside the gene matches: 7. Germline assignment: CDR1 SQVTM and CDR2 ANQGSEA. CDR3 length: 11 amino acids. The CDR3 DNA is TGCAGCGTCGACTCGGACAGGCCCCAGTACTTC. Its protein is CSVDSDRPQYF.

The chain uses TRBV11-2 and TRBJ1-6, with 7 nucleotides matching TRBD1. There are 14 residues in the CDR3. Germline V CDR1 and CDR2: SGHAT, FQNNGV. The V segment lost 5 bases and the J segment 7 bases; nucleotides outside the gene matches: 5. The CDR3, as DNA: TGTGCCAGCAGCACTGAACAGGGGAATTCACCCCTCCACTTT. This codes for CASSTEQGNSPLHF.

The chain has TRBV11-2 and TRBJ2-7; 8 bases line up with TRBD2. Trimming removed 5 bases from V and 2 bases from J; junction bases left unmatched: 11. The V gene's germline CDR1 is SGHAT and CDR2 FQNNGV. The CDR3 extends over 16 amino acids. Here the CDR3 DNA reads TGTGCCAGCAGCCAACCCGGGGGACTAGGGGCCTACGAGCAGTACTTC. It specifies CASSQPGGLGAYEQYF.

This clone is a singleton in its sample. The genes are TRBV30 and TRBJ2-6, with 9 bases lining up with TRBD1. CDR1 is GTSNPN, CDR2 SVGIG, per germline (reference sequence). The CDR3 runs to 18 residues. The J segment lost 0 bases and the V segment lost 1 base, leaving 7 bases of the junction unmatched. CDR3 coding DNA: TGTGCCTGGAGTGGCCCCGGACAGGGGTACTCTGGGGCCAACGTCCTGACTTTC. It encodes CAWSGPGQGYSGANVLTF. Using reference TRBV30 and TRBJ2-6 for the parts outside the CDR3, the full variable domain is SQTIHQWPATLVQPVGSPLSLECTVEGTSNPNLYWYRQAAGRGLQLLFYSVGIGQISSEVPQNLSASRPQDRQFILSSKKLLLSDSGFYLCAWSGPGQGYSGANVLTFGAGSRLTVL.

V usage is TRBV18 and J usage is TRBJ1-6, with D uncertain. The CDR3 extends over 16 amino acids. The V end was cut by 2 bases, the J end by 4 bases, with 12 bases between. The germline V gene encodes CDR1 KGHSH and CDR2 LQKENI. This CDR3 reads CASSPIEMRYNSPLHF. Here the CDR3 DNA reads TGTGCCAGCTCACCAATCGAGATGAGATATAATTCACCCCTCCACTTT.

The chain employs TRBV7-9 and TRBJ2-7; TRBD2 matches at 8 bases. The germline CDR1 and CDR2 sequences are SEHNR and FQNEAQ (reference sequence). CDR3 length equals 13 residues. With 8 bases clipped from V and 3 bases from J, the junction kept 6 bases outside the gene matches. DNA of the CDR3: TGTGCCAGCTTGGCGGGAGGAGACTACGAGCAGTACTTC. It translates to CASLAGGDYEQYF.

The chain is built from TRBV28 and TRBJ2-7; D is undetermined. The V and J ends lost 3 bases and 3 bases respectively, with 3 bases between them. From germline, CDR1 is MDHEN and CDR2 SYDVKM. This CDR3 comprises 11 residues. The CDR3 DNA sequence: TGTGCCAGCAGTTTCCGCTACGAGCAGTACTTC. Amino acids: CASSFRYEQYF.

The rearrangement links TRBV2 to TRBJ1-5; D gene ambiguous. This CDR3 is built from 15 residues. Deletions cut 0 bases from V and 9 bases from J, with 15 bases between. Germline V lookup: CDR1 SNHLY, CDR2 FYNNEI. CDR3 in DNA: TGTGCCAGCAGTGAAGCTCAGGCAGCACGGCCGCCCCAGCATTTT. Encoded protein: CASSEAQAARPPQHF.

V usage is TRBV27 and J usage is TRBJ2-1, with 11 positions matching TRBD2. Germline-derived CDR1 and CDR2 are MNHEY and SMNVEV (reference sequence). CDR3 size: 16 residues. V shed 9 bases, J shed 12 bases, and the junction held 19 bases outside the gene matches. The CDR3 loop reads CASQFSLAGGLGWQFF. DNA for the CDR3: TGTGCCAGTCAGTTTTCGCTAGCGGGAGGTCTCGGATGGCAGTTCTTC.

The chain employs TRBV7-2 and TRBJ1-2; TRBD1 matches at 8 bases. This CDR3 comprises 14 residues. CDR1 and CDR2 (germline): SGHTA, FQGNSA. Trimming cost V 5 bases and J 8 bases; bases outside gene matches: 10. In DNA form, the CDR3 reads TGTGCCAGCAGCCGTGGGACAGGTTCTTTCGGCTACACCTTC. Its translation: CASSRGTGSFGYTF.

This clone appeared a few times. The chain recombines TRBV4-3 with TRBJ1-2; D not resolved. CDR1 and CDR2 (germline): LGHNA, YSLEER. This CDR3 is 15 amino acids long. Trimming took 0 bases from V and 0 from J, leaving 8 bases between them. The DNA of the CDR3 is TGCGCCAGCAGCCAAGACCCCGCGGCTAACTATGGCTACACCTTC. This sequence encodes CASSQDPAANYGYTF.

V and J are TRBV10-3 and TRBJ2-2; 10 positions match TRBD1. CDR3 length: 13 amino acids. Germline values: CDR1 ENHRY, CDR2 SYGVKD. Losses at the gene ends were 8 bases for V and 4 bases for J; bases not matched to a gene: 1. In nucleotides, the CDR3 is TGTGCCATCGGACAGGGGGGCACCGGGGAGCTGTTTTTT. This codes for CAIGQGGTGELFF.

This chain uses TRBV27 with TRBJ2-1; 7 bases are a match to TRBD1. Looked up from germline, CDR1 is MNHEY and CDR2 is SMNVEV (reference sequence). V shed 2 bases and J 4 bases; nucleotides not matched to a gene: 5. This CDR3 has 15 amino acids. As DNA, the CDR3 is TGTGCCAGCAGTTTAAGAGGGACAGCTTACAATGAGCAGTTCTTC. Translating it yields CASSLRGTAYNEQFF.

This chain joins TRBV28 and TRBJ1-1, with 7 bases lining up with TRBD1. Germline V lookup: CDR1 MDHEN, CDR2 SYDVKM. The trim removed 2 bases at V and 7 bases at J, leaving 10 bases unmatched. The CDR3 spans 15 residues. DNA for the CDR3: TGTGCCAGCAGTTTACCTTGGACAGGCGCCAATGAAGCTTTCTTT. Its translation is CASSLPWTGANEAFF.

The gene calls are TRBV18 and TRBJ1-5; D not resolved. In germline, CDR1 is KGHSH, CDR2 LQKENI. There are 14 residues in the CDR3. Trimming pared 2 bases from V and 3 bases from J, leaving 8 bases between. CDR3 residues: CASSPVQVNQPQHF. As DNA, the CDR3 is TGTGCCAGCTCACCAGTGCAGGTCAATCAGCCCCAGCATTTT.

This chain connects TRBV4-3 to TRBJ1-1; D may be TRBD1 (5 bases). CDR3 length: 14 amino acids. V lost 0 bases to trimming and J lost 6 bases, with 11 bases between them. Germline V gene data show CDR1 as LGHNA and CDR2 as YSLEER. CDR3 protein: CASSQEAGQAEAFF. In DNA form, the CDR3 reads TGCGCCAGCAGCCAAGAAGCAGGGCAGGCTGAAGCTTTCTTT.

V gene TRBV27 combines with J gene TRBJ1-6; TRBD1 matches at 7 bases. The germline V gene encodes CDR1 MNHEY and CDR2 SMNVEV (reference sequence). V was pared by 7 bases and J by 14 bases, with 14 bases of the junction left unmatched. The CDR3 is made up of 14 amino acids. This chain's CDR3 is CASTITGASQALHF. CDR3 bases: TGTGCCAGCACTATAACAGGGGCCTCTCAAGCCCTCCACTTT.